This TCR beta chain was sequenced in a study of control samples from healthy donors and cancer patients. The table came from immunoSEQ multiplex PCR; TCRdb's copy has only in-frame clones and leaves some out. The sample holds approximately 49,000 clones, around 86% seen once. The CDR3 length is 12 residues. Germline assignment: CDR1 MNHEY and CDR2 SVGAGI. Losses at the gene ends were 6 bases for V and 12 bases for J; bases not matched to a gene: 10. The specimen sequenced was PBMCs. The receptor was isolated from a woman in her forties or fifties with lung cancer. V and J are TRBV6-5 and TRBJ2-7; TRBD1 agrees at 8 bases. In DNA, the CDR3 is TGTGCCAGCAGCACCCGACAGGGGTACCCGTACTTC. Its protein is CASSTRQGYPYF.